Listed here are 4 T cell receptor beta chains from one sample, sequenced in a study of blood T cells in healthy people across ages (dated by TCRdb to 2014 to 2015). Libraries were prepared through 5' RACE. The run used an Illumina HiSeq 2500. A second roughly 6 to 12 cycle PCR used a sample-barcoded 5' primer and a J-beta primer mix. Through fastp at Q25 and MiXCR, TCRdb rebuilt clones from the public reads, retaining in-frame beta chains. When rows share a CDR3 protein, they turn into one entry using the most common DNA and genes. Within this sample are 700,000 to 850,000 distinct CDR3 sequences, with roughly 40% of them counted one time only. The ten top clones hold approximately 13% of the sample. Sequenced: blood. Receptor source: a man between 18 and 35 years old in good health.

The chain uses TRBV7-2 and TRBJ1-2; D is possibly TRBD1 (5 bases). The CDR3 totals 11 residues. Trimming removed 5 bases at V and 8 bases at J, with 9 bases between. Germline CDR1 SGHTA, CDR2 FQGNSA. CDR3 in amino acids: CASSLRVGYTF. In DNA, the CDR3 is TGTGCCAGCAGCCTCAGGGTCGGCTACACCTTC.

The V call is TRBV12-3 or TRBV12-4, the J call TRBJ2-3; no firm D call. The CDR3 totals 12 residues. V was shortened by 10 bases and J by 2 bases, with 10 bases between the two germline ends. CDR3 sequence (DNA): TGTGCCACTAGACGAACCACAGATACGCAGTATTTT. This codes for CATRRTTDTQYF.

This clonotype has at least ten counts. This chain links TRBV7-2 with TRBJ2-3; D is unresolved. Germline values: CDR1 SGHTA, CDR2 FQGNSA. The CDR3 covers 12 residues. Trimming stripped 0 bases from V and 11 bases from J, with 9 bases between. This CDR3 reads CASSLATQMQYF. CDR3 DNA sequence: TGTGCCAGCAGCTTAGCGACACAAATGCAGTATTTT.

This clonotype was recorded a few times. This rearrangement joins TRBV28 to TRBJ2-4, with TRBD1 matching 8 bases. CDR3 length: 16 amino acids. Germline V lookup: CDR1 MDHEN, CDR2 SYDVKM. V shed 6 bases and J 1 base; nucleotides not matched to a gene: 8. The DNA of the CDR3 is TGTGCCAGCAGACATCCAGGGGGCTCGGCCAAAAACATTCAGTACTTC. The encoded protein is CASRHPGGSAKNIQYF.